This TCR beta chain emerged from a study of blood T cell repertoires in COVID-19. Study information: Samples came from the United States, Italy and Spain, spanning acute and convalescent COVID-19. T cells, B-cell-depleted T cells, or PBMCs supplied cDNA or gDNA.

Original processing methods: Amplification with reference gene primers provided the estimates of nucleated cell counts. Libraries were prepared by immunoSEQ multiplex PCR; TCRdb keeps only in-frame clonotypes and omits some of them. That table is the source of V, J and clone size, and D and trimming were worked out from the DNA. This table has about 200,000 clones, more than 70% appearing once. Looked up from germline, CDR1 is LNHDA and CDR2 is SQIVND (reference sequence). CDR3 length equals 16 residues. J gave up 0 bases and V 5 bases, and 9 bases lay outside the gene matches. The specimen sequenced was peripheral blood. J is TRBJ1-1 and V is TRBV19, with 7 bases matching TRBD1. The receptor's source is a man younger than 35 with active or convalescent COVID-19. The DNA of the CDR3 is TGTGCCAGTAGTCTTAGGACAGGATCGGTGAACACTGAAGCTTTCTTT. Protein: CASSLRTGSVNTEAFF.